This T cell receptor (beta chain) was captured by sequencing in a study of control samples from healthy donors and cancer patients. Data came from immunoSEQ multiplex PCR; TCRdb stores just in-frame clones and leaves some out. Among tens of thousands of clones listed, over 85% were seen once. V was clipped by 3 bases and J by 3 bases, with 7 bases between them. In germline, CDR1 is SGDLS, CDR2 YYNGEE. The CDR3 is made up of 13 amino acids. This clone turned up a few times. This chain uses TRBV9 with TRBJ1-3; D is undetermined. This TCR was recovered from a man aged 40-55 years with colorectal cancer. Sequencing used PBMCs. In DNA form, the CDR3 reads TGTGCCAGCAGCGCGGAACGTGGAAACACCATATATTTT. It is translated as CASSAERGNTIYF.